Presented here are 14 T cell receptor beta chains from one specimen sequenced in a study of OX40 agonist ivuxolimab in advanced cancers. Generated by immunoSEQ multiplex PCR, the TCRdb table keeps only in-frame clones and is missing some. The sample consists of roughly 24,000 clones, approximately 79% of them appearing once. This material consisted of CD4+ or CD8+ T cells sorted from blood, taken in a trial of the OX40 agonist ivuxolimab. The receptors stem from an adult with an advanced solid tumor such as melanoma, head and neck, liver or kidney cancer.

This rearrangement joins TRBV5-8 to TRBJ1-6; 8 nucleotides align to TRBD1. The trim removed 0 bases at V and 8 bases at J, leaving 4 bases unmatched. The germline CDR1 and CDR2 sequences are SGHTS and YDEGEE. The CDR3 totals 15 residues. CDR3 residues: CASSLGQGAYSPLHF. CDR3 nucleotide sequence: TGTGCCAGCAGCTTGGGCCAGGGGGCTTATTCACCCCTCCACTTT.

This chain joins TRBV27 and TRBJ1-1; the D gene is possibly TRBD1 (5 bases). Germline CDR1 and CDR2: MNHEY and SMNVEV (reference sequence). V gave up 5 bases and J gave up 5 bases, with 12 bases separating them. CDR3 size: 13 residues. CDR3 DNA: TGTGCCAGCAGTCAAGGGGTGGGAACTGAAGCTTTCTTT. It encodes CASSQGVGTEAFF.

This chain joins TRBV27 and TRBJ2-7; 7 bases fit TRBD1. The CDR3 runs 12 residues. After removal of 3 bases from V and 6 bases from J, the junction contained 2 bases not matched to a gene. The germline gives CDR1 MNHEY, CDR2 SMNVEV (reference sequence). The CDR3 protein is CASSLTGTEQYF. The CDR3, as DNA: TGTGCCAGCAGTTTGACAGGGACCGAGCAGTACTTC.

This chain links TRBV6-6 with TRBJ1-4, with D tentatively TRBD1 (5 bases). The V and J ends lost 0 bases and 8 bases respectively, with 13 bases between them. There are 15 residues in the CDR3. Germline V lookup: CDR1 MNHNY, CDR2 SVGAGI (reference sequence). The CDR3 bases are TGTGCCAGCAGTTACTCAGTCGGGGGGAGCGAAAAACTGTTTTTT. It codes for CASSYSVGGSEKLFF.

The chain employs TRBV4-2 and TRBJ1-1; D possibly corresponds to TRBD1 (5 bases). V was trimmed by 0 bases and J by 11 bases, leaving 13 bases between them. This CDR3 has 13 residues. Germline assignment: CDR1 LGHNA and CDR2 YNFKEQ. This CDR3 is CASSQDGDPSAFF. The CDR3, as DNA: TGTGCCAGCAGCCAAGATGGGGACCCCTCCGCTTTCTTT.

V gene TRBV25-1 combines with J gene TRBJ2-7; D is perhaps TRBD1 or TRBD2 (5 bases each). Germline CDR1 reads MGHDK; CDR2 reads SYGVNS. The CDR3 has 15 amino acids. Between the trimmed V and J ends, which lost 3 bases and 6 bases, there was a span of 18 bases. The CDR3 coding sequence is TGTGCCAGCAGTGATCCCGGACTCGACGGGGCCGAGCAGTACTTC. Its protein product is CASSDPGLDGAEQYF.

This chain uses TRBV7-3 with TRBJ2-7; possible D gene TRBD2, 5 bases. CDR1 is SGHTA and CDR2 is FQGTGA in the germline V gene. The CDR3 loop spans 13 amino acids. V dropped 2 bases and J dropped 4 bases, with 9 bases sitting between them. CDR3 coding DNA: TGTGCCAGCAGCTTAGTGAGAGGGTACGAGCAGTACTTC. Amino acid sequence: CASSLVRGYEQYF.

The CDR3 DNA is TGCAGCGTTCAAGGACAGGGGGCCTACGAGCAGTACTTC. It codes for CSVQGQGAYEQYF. The V gene is TRBV29-1, the J gene TRBJ2-7; 10 nucleotides agree with TRBD1. The CDR3 has 13 residues. The trim removed 5 bases at V and 2 bases at J, leaving 3 bases unmatched. Germline V gene data show CDR1 as SQVTM and CDR2 as ANQGSEA.

This chain's CDR3 is CASSRLAGGSEQFF. CDR3 DNA sequence: TGTGCCAGCAGTCGACTAGCGGGAGGGAGTGAGCAGTTCTTC. The chain combines TRBV7-6 with TRBJ2-1; 14 bases line up with TRBD2. Germline loops: CDR1 SGHVS, CDR2 FNYEAQ. The CDR3 runs 14 residues. The junction had 4 bases not matched to a gene; V was cut back by 6 bases and J by 9 bases. The whole variable domain, filled in from reference TRBV7-6 and TRBJ2-1, reads GAGVSQSPRYKVTKRGQDVALRCDPISGHVSLYWYRQALGQGPEFLTYFNYEAQQDKSGLPNDRFSAERPEGSISTLTIQRTEQRDSAMYRCASSRLAGGSEQFFGPGTRLTVL.

This sequence joins TRBV9 and TRBJ1-2, with D possibly being TRBD1 (5 bases). Trimming shortened V by 3 bases and J by 4 bases, and 7 bases separated the two germline ends. Germline-derived CDR1 and CDR2 are SGDLS and YYNGEE. This CDR3 is 12 amino acids long. CDR3: CASSGTPYGYTF. CDR3 DNA: TGTGCCAGCAGCGGGACACCCTATGGCTACACCTTC.

This clone was seen only a few times. The gene calls are TRBV21-1 and TRBJ2-3. TRBV21-1 corresponds to a pseudogene. This CDR3 has 18 residues. The CDR3 reads CASSKRGTLPTVTDTQYF. CDR3 coding DNA: TGTGCCAGCAGCAAAAGGGGGACTTTACCCACAGTCACAGATACGCAGTATTTT.

This clone was seen repeatedly, ten times or more. CDR3 nucleotides: TGTGCAAGTCGCTTATCGCCGCCCCAGCATTTT. It specifies CASRLSPPQHF. The chain couples TRBV12-2 to TRBJ1-5. TRBV12-2 is a pseudogene. The CDR3 is 11 residues long.

The chain combines TRBV7-9 with TRBJ2-1; weak D call: TRBD2 (6 bases). V lost 6 bases and J lost 0, with 15 bases in between. The germline CDR1 and CDR2 sequences are SEHNR and FQNEAQ (reference sequence). This CDR3 has 16 amino acids. The DNA for the CDR3 is TGTGCCAGCAGACCACCTGGGGGGTCCTCCTACAATGAGCAGTTCTTC. Translated: CASRPPGGSSYNEQFF.

The chain employs TRBV6-5 and TRBJ2-2, with D unresolved. Trimming left V 0 bases short and J 1 base short, with 3 bases between. Germline V CDR1 and CDR2: MNHEY, SVGAGI. The CDR3 loop spans 14 amino acids. The CDR3 bases are TGTGCCAGCAGTTACTCGGTGAACACCGGGGAGCTGTTTTTT. Its protein is CASSYSVNTGELFF.